Presented here are 8 T cell receptor beta chains from one specimen sequenced in a study of CD8+ T cells in alopecia areata. Treatment specified: oral pan-JAK inhibitor, 5-10 mg twice daily. Sequencing used cDNA as its template, made by extracting RNA and reverse transcribing it. TCRdb keeps only in-frame clones here, not all; method: immunoSEQ multiplex PCR. The sample holds 170,000 or so clones, around half seen once. The sample was CD8+ T cells sorted from blood, taken at week 24, from a patient treated with tofacitinib. The receptors originated from a human donor with alopecia areata.

The CDR3 DNA sequence: TGTGCCTGGGATCTCCAGGGGAAGAACACTGAAGCTTTCTTT. This sequence encodes CAWDLQGKNTEAFF. The J gene is TRBJ1-1, the V gene TRBV30, with D perhaps matching TRBD1 (6 bases). The CDR3 extends over 14 amino acids. V was pared by 5 bases and J by 1 base, with 14 bases between. The V gene's germline CDR1 is GTSNPN and CDR2 SVGIG (reference sequence).

This clone showed up just a few times. This CDR3 is also generated by other DNA sequences in the sample. The J gene is TRBJ1-1, the V gene TRBV9; D call uncertain. The V and J ends lost 0 bases and 1 base respectively, with 4 bases between them. This CDR3 is 13 amino acids long. The germline V gene encodes CDR1 SGDLS and CDR2 YYNGEE. CDR3 DNA: TGTGCCAGCAGCGTAGAGGGGAACACTGAAGCTTTCTTT. Protein product: CASSVEGNTEAFF.

J is TRBJ2-4 and V is TRBV14; 7 nucleotides line up with TRBD2. J lost 7 bases, V lost 0 bases, and 6 bases had no gene match. Germline V gene lookup returns CDR1 SGHDN and CDR2 FVKESK. This CDR3 has 15 amino acids. CDR3 sequence (DNA): TGTGCCAGCAGCCAAGATGTGGGAGGGATCAACATTCAGTACTTC. Translated, it gives CASSQDVGGINIQYF.

This clone has just a few counts. The V and J genes are TRBV7-9 and TRBJ1-2, with D maybe TRBD1 (5 bases). V gave up 7 bases and J gave up 0 bases, with 12 bases separating them. The CDR3 is 14 residues long. The germline gives CDR1 SEHNR, CDR2 FQNEAQ (reference sequence). The CDR3 protein is CASIDGTPNYGYTF. CDR3 coding DNA: TGTGCCAGCATCGACGGGACTCCTAACTATGGCTACACCTTC.

The V and J genes are TRBV2 and TRBJ1-6, with D tentatively TRBD1 (6 bases). Germline V lookup: CDR1 SNHLY, CDR2 FYNNEI. This CDR3 spans 16 amino acids. Trimming left V 9 bases short and J 3 bases short, with 18 bases between. The chain's CDR3 is CASFKGRDIYNSPLHF. DNA for the CDR3: TGTGCCAGTTTTAAAGGCCGGGACATCTATAATTCACCCCTCCACTTT.

The chain is built from TRBV27 and TRBJ1-5; 7 bases are a match to TRBD1. V lost 2 bases, J lost 1 base, and 5 bases stayed unmatched. Germline V CDR1 and CDR2: MNHEY, SMNVEV (reference sequence). This CDR3 is built from 16 residues. For the CDR3, the DNA is TGTGCCAGCAGTTTAATAGGGGGCGGGAGCAATCAGCCCCAGCATTTT. This sequence encodes CASSLIGGGSNQPQHF.

The chain joins TRBV7-6 to TRBJ1-3; D not certain. Trimming took 1 base from V and 4 from J, leaving 8 bases between them. Germline values: CDR1 SGHVS, CDR2 FNYEAQ. The CDR3 sequence is 14 residues long. CDR3 protein: CASSLEGGGNTIYF. The CDR3 region has the DNA TGTGCCAGCAGCTTAGAGGGCGGCGGAAACACCATATATTTT.

Only one count was recorded for this clone. The chain employs TRBV5-6 and TRBJ1-1; D remains ambiguous. V was pared by 0 bases and J by 5 bases, with 8 bases between. Germline CDR1 reads SGHDT; CDR2 reads YYEEEE. The CDR3 is made up of 13 amino acids. CDR3 amino acids: CASSLGRATEAFF. As DNA, the CDR3 is TGTGCCAGCAGCTTGGGGCGCGCGACTGAAGCTTTCTTT.